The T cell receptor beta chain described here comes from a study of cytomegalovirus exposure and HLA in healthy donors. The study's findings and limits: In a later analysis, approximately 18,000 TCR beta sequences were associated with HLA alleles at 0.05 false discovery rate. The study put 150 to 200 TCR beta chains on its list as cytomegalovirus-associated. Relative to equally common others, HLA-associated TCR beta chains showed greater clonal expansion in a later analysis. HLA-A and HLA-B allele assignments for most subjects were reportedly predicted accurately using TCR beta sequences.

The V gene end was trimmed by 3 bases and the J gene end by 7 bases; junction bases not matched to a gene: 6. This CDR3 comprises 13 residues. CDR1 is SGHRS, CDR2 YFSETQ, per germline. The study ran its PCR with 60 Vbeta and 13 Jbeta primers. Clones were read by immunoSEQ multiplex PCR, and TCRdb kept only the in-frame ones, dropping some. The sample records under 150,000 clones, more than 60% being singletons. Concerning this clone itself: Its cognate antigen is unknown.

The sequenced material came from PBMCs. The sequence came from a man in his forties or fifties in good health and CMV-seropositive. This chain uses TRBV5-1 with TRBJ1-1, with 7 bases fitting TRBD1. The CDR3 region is CASSYDRVVEAFF. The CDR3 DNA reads TGCGCCAGCAGCTACGACAGGGTAGTTGAAGCTTTCTTT.